A selection of T cell receptor beta chains follows, all from one sample in a study of control samples from healthy donors and cancer patients. Repertoires were generated with immunoSEQ multiplex PCR, while TCRdb's copy carries only in-frame clones and drops some. The sample lists tens of thousands of clones, approximately 89% occurring once. The sequenced sample consisted of PBMCs. The receptors originated from a man between 60 and 75 years old with colorectal cancer. The CDR3 runs from the conserved cysteine through the conserved F or W. A D gene is named only where the DNA matches it firmly. The listing skips clone size in some rows; elsewhere it reads once, few, many or a size class.

>TRBV4-2|few|TRBJ1-2|.
TGTGCCAGCAGCCAAGTAACTGGGTCGGCTAACTATGGCTACACCTTC
CASSQVTGSANYGYTF
>TRBV5-1|.|TRBJ2-3|TRBD1
TGCGCCAGCCGCGGACAGGGAAGCGTAGATACGCAGTATTTT
CASRGQGSVDTQYF
>TRBV2|.|TRBJ1-2|.
TGTGCCAGCAGTGACGTGTTTAGCTATGGCTACACCTTC
CASSDVFSYGYTF
>TRBV28|few|TRBJ2-7|.
TGTGCCAGCAGTTTCGGGGCGGACAGAAGCTCCTCCTACGAGCAGTACTTC
CASSFGADRSSSYEQYF
>TRBV19|.|TRBJ2-3|TRBD2
TGTGCCAGTAGTATGGGACTAGCGGGTACCACAGATACGCAGTATTTT
CASSMGLAGTTDTQYF
>TRBV7-2|.|TRBJ2-5|.
TGTGCCAGCAGCTCCTCCGGGGAAGAGACCCAGTACTTC
CASSSSGEETQYF
>TRBV7-6|.|TRBJ2-1|TRBD2
TGTGCCAGCAGCTTAGCGTCCTCGGGGGGGTACAATGAGCAGTTCTTC
CASSLASSGGYNEQFF
>TRBV11-3|.|TRBJ1-1|.
TGTGCCAGCAGCTTAGAAATGGGGGGTGAAGCTTTCTTT
CASSLEMGGEAFF
>TRBV5-4|.|TRBJ2-3|TRBD2
TGTGCCAGCAGCTTAGGCCGCCGTAGCGGGGGGAGCACAGATACGCAGTATTTT
CASSLGRRSGGSTDTQYF
>TRBV7-9|.|TRBJ2-1|TRBD1
TGTGCCAGCAGCCCCCGGACAGGGGCATTTTCCAATGAGCAGTTCTTC
CASSPRTGAFSNEQFF
>TRBV7-9|.|TRBJ2-5|TRBD2
TGTGCCAGCAGCTCCCTTAGCGGGGCGGGTAGAGAGACCCAGTACTTC
CASSSLSGAGRETQYF
>TRBV9|.|TRBJ2-7|TRBD2
TGTGCCAGCAGCGTACCGACTAGCGGGACCTACGAGCAGTACTTC
CASSVPTSGTYEQYF
>TRBV7-3|.|TRBJ2-7|.
TGTGCCAGCAGCTTAGAACAGGGTTCCCACGAGCAGTACTTC
CASSLEQGSHEQYF
>TRBV7-2|once|TRBJ1-1|.
TGTGCCAGCAGCGCCAGTGCGAACACTGAAGCTTTCTTT
CASSASANTEAFF
>TRBV30|.|TRBJ1-1|.
TGTGCCTGGACCCGCGGGGAGAACACTGAAGCTTTCTTT
CAWTRGENTEAFF
>TRBV10-1|once|TRBJ2-7|.
TGCGCCAGCAGTTTGACAACCCCACCGTACGAGCAGTACTTC
CASSLTTPPYEQYF
>TRBV19|once|TRBJ1-5|.
TGTGCCAGTCATCCATCGGGGATTTTGGGTCAGCCCCAGCATTTT
CASHPSGILGQPQHF
>TRBV7-9|.|TRBJ2-3|TRBD2
TGTGCCAGCTCTGGGCCTAGCGGTGTAACAGATACGCAGTATTTT
CASSGPSGVTDTQYF
>TRBV6-1|.|TRBJ2-3|TRBD2
TGTGCCAGCAGTGAAGAGTGGACTAGCTGGACAGATACGCAGTATTTT
CASSEEWTSWTDTQYF
>TRBV4-2|.|TRBJ2-5|.
TGTGCCAGCAGCCAAGTCGCCGATACAGAGACCCAGTACTTC
CASSQVADTETQYF
>TRBV12-3/TRBV12-4|.|TRBJ1-1|.
TGTGCCAGCAGCCGGACTGCGACCACTGAAGCTTTCTTT
CASSRTATTEAFF
>TRBV27|once|TRBJ1-1|.
TGTGCCAGCAGTCTTCCGGGACAGAACACTGAAGCTTTCTTT
CASSLPGQNTEAFF
>TRBV18|.|TRBJ1-6|TRBD1
TGTGCCAGCTCACCAACAGGGGCGAAAGGTTATAATTCACCCCTCCACTTT
CASSPTGAKGYNSPLHF
>TRBV4-3|.|TRBJ2-7|.
TGCGCCAGCAGCCAAGTAGTAGGCTACGAGCAGTACTTC
CASSQVVGYEQYF
>TRBV23-1|.|TRBJ2-3|.
TGCGCCAGCAGTCAATCTGCCCTCCCGGGGGCGGCGCAGTATTTT
CASSQSALPGAAQYF
>TRBV5-5|.|TRBJ2-2|TRBD1
TGTGCCAGCAGCTTGGGACAGGGCGGTAACACCGGGGAGCTGTTTTTT
CASSLGQGGNTGELFF
>TRBV6-5|.|TRBJ2-2|.
TGTGCCAGCAGTTACTCAGGCGTCGGGGAGCTGTTTTTT
CASSYSGVGELFF
>TRBV3-1/TRBV3-2|.|TRBJ1-2|.
TGTGCCAGCAGCCCCGGGCAGGGGACCTATGGCTACACCTTC
CASSPGQGTYGYTF
>TRBV7-2|once|TRBJ2-7|TRBD2
TGTGCCAGCAGCTTAGCGGGACTAGGGGTCTACGAGCAGTACTTC
CASSLAGLGVYEQYF
>TRBV7-4|.|TRBJ2-1|.
TGTGCCAGCCGACGGTCGGGTGGGGGCCTCTACAATGAGCAGTTCTTC
CASRRSGGGLYNEQFF
>TRBV7-9|once|TRBJ2-2|.
TGTGCCAGCAGCTTAAGTCAGGCGGCGGCCGGGGAGCTGTTTTTT
CASSLSQAAAGELFF
>TRBV7-9|.|TRBJ2-5|.
TGTGCCAGCAGCTTCAGGCCCGGGGGCCAAGAGACCCAGTACTTC
CASSFRPGGQETQYF
>TRBV27|once|TRBJ1-2|TRBD1
TGTGCCAGCAGTTTTTGGGACAGGGGATTCTATGGCTACACCTTC
CASSFWDRGFYGYTF
>TRBV9|.|TRBJ1-3|.
TGTGCCAGCAGCGCTCGGGGGGCTCATGGCTCTGGAAACACCATATATTTT
CASSARGAHGSGNTIYF
>TRBV2|.|TRBJ2-2|.
TGTGCCAGCGGGGGACAGAACACCGGGGAGCTGTTTTTT
CASGGQNTGELFF
>TRBV6-1|.|TRBJ1-1|.
TGTGCCAGCAGTGAAGGGGCTTTTAAATCCGAAGCTTTCTTT
CASSEGAFKSEAFF